The next 21 T cell receptor beta chains were all read from a single sample in a study of T-cell memory formation after mild COVID-19. TCRdb reprocessed the 5' RACE reads with MiXCR, giving one entry per CDR3 protein. The sample lists some 130,000 distinct CDR3 sequences, approximately 6.2% seen once, with 2% to 2.5% in the top ten. Sequenced sample: PBMCs or a T cell subset sorted from them (not recorded which). These receptors all stem from an adult woman who had mild COVID-19 (a few samples of this study predate the infection). Cell type and time point are not known.

This clonotype came up many times. The V gene is TRBV30, the J gene TRBJ2-7; 12 positions agree with TRBD2. V was clipped by 0 bases and J by 3 bases; unmatched bases: 9. CDR3 size: 17 residues. CDR1 and CDR2 (germline): GTSNPN, SVGIG (reference sequence). CDR3 bases: TGTGCCTGGAGTGTAATAGGAGGACTAGCGGGACACTACGAGCAGTACTTC. It is translated as CAWSVIGGLAGHYEQYF. The entire variable domain, with the rest obtained from reference TRBV30 and TRBJ2-7, is as follows: SQTIHQWPATLVQPVGSPLSLECTVEGTSNPNLYWYRQAAGRGLQLLFYSVGIGQISSEVPQNLSASRPQDRQFILSSKKLLLSDSGFYLCAWSVIGGLAGHYEQYFGPGTRLTVT.

This clonotype was picked up a small number of times. V gene TRBV9 combines with J gene TRBJ2-5; TRBD2 aligns across 7 bases. The V and J ends lost 0 bases and 3 bases, in that order; junction bases with no gene match: 5. Germline V gives CDR1 SGDLS, CDR2 YYNGEE. The CDR3 spans 15 residues. CDR3 region: CASSVALGRKETQYF. The CDR3 DNA sequence: TGTGCCAGCAGCGTAGCACTCGGGAGGAAAGAGACCCAGTACTTC.

This clonotype showed up many times. The chain employs TRBV25-1 and TRBJ1-6, with 9 bases that match TRBD1. Germline V gives CDR1 MGHDK, CDR2 SYGVNS. The CDR3 is 16 amino acids. The V and J ends lost 7 bases and 0 bases, in that order; junction bases with no gene match: 4. The CDR3 DNA sequence: TGTGCCAGCACCGGACAGGGGAGCTCCTATAATTCACCCCTCCACTTT. Amino acid sequence: CASTGQGSSYNSPLHF.

This clonotype showed up just a few times. The genes are TRBV24-1 and TRBJ2-1, with unresolved D. The CDR3 has 14 residues. V gave up 2 bases and J gave up 3 bases, with 7 bases separating them. CDR1 and CDR2 from the germline V gene are KGHDR and SFDVKD. The CDR3 bases are TGTGCCACCAGTGATTCAGGACGCTACAATGAGCAGTTCTTC. This gives the protein CATSDSGRYNEQFF.

The rearrangement uses TRBV18 and TRBJ1-1, with 7 positions matching TRBD1. There are 14 residues in the CDR3. V shed 2 bases and J 6 bases; nucleotides not matched to a gene: 6. Germline assignment: CDR1 KGHSH and CDR2 LQKENI. The CDR3 nucleotides read TGTGCCAGCTCACCAGGGACAGTCGGGGCTGAAGCTTTCTTT. Translation gives CASSPGTVGAEAFF.

The V gene is TRBV9, the J gene TRBJ2-5, with a possible D match to TRBD1 (6 bases). The CDR3 spans 16 residues. Germline-derived CDR1 and CDR2 are SGDLS and YYNGEE. Trimming shortened V by 2 bases and J by 4 bases, and 18 bases separated the two germline ends. The CDR3 loop reads CASSVQTGDTGETQYF. Written as DNA, the CDR3 is TGTGCCAGCAGCGTCCAGACCGGGGACACAGGAGAGACCCAGTACTTC.

This clonotype was seen at least ten times. V is TRBV9 and J is TRBJ2-1, with D tentatively TRBD2 (6 bases). The CDR3 covers 14 residues. Trimming took off 3 bases at V and 9 bases at J, with 16 bases between the two ends. In germline, CDR1 is SGDLS, CDR2 YYNGEE. DNA of the CDR3: TGTGCCAGCAGCGCCCGAGGGGACGGGGGTGAGCAGTTCTTC. Translation: CASSARGDGGEQFF.

In its sample, this clonotype was seen many times. The chain joins TRBV5-4 to TRBJ2-3; weak D call: TRBD2 (5 bases). This CDR3 comprises 15 residues. V was trimmed by 4 bases and J by 2 bases, leaving 14 bases between them. Germline V CDR1 and CDR2: SGHNT, YYREEE (reference sequence). The CDR3 nucleotides are TGTGCCAGCAGCGAACTAGTATCTGACACAGATACGCAGTATTTT. The encoded protein is CASSELVSDTDTQYF.

This clonotype appeared a few times. The rearrangement uses TRBV12-3 or TRBV12-4 and TRBJ1-6; TRBD1 is a possible D gene (6 bases). V shed 3 bases and J shed 11 bases, with 8 bases lying between them. CDR3 length equals 12 residues. This CDR3 reads CASSFGGPPLHF. The CDR3, as DNA: TGTGCCAGCAGTTTCGGGGGGCCACCCCTCCACTTT.

This clonotype was seen many times. This sequence joins TRBV11-2 and TRBJ2-2; D is possibly TRBD2 (5 bases). Germline-derived CDR1 and CDR2 are SGHAT and FQNNGV. Trimming cost V 5 bases and J 6 bases, with 16 bases left between them. The CDR3 runs 15 residues. CDR3 region: CASSGVWERPGELFF. CDR3 coding DNA: TGTGCCAGCAGCGGAGTTTGGGAGCGTCCCGGGGAGCTGTTTTTT.

The CDR3 spells CASSGFGAVYEQYF. The CDR3 DNA sequence: TGTGCCAGTAGTGGTTTTGGGGCAGTCTACGAGCAGTACTTC. The chain uses TRBV19 and TRBJ2-7, with TRBD1 as a possible D gene (5 bases). The V end lost 5 bases, the J end lost 3 bases, and 14 bases lay between the germline ends. The CDR3 loop spans 14 amino acids. The germline V gene has CDR1 LNHDA and CDR2 SQIVND (reference sequence).

The CDR3 DNA reads TGTGCCAGTAGTGCAGGTGAGCGGATGACACCCCTCCACTTT. This translates into CASSAGERMTPLHF. V and J are TRBV19 and TRBJ1-6; no clear D gene. Per germline, CDR1 LNHDA and CDR2 SQIVND (reference sequence). The CDR3 covers 14 residues. V dropped 5 bases and J dropped 11 bases, with 16 bases sitting between them.

This clonotype was found many times. V and J are TRBV7-9 and TRBJ2-1, with no clear D. Trimming took 5 bases from V and 2 from J, leaving 10 bases between them. There are 14 residues in the CDR3. The germline gives CDR1 SEHNR, CDR2 FQNEAQ (reference sequence). CDR3 bases: TGTGCCAGCAGCCTAACAGCCGCCTACAATGAGCAGTTCTTC. Amino acids: CASSLTAAYNEQFF. Using reference TRBV7-9 and TRBJ2-1 for the parts outside the CDR3, the full variable domain is DTGVSQNPRHKITKRGQNVTFRCDPISEHNRLYWYRQTLGQGPEFLTYFQNEAQLEKSRLLSDRFSAERPKGSFSTLEIQRTEQGDSAMYLCASSLTAAYNEQFFGPGTRLTVL.

This clonotype came up many times. The chain carries TRBV7-3 and TRBJ2-5; no definite D call. V was pared by 4 bases and J by 2 bases, with 8 bases between. CDR3 size: 13 residues. CDR1 and CDR2 (germline): SGHTA, FQGTGA. CDR3 nucleotide sequence: TGTGCCAGCAGCTCCCTGCCACAAGAGACCCAGTACTTC. Protein product: CASSSLPQETQYF.

The V call is TRBV20-1, the J call TRBJ1-1; D possibly corresponds to TRBD1 (6 bases). CDR3 length equals 12 residues. The germline V gene encodes CDR1 DFQATT and CDR2 SNEGSKA (reference sequence). Trimming left V 5 bases short and J 4 bases short, with 11 bases between. CDR3 in amino acids: CSAASGATEAFF. The CDR3 DNA reads as TGCAGTGCTGCCTCAGGGGCCACTGAAGCTTTCTTT.

This clonotype was found a few times. CDR3 DNA sequence: TGTGCCAGCAGTACGTCCCGACAGGGGCGCACTGAAGCTTTCTTT. Its protein is CASSTSRQGRTEAFF. The chain is built from TRBV6-2 or TRBV6-3 and TRBJ1-1, with 8 bases lining up with TRBD1. Losses at the gene ends were 5 bases for V and 4 bases for J; bases not matched to a gene: 9. Germline V lookup: CDR1 MNHEY, CDR2 SVGEGT. The length of the CDR3 is 15 residues.

A few counts support this clonotype. The rearrangement joins TRBV5-1 to TRBJ1-3; 8 bases fit TRBD1. The germline gives CDR1 SGHRS, CDR2 YFSETQ. With V trimmed by 4 bases and J by 4 bases, 4 bases remained unmatched. This CDR3 comprises 14 residues. In DNA, the CDR3 is TGCGCCAGCAGCGAGGACAGGGCCGGAAACACCATATATTTT. It translates to CASSEDRAGNTIYF.

This clonotype came up a few times. The rearrangement uses TRBV4-2 and TRBJ1-2; TRBD1 matches 7 bases. Trimming removed 1 base from V and 3 bases from J; junction bases left unmatched: 2. Germline loops: CDR1 LGHNA, CDR2 YNFKEQ. The CDR3 has 14 residues. The DNA of the CDR3 is TGTGCCAGCAGCCAAGCTGACAGGGACTATGGCTACACCTTC. Its translation: CASSQADRDYGYTF.

This chain joins TRBV11-2 and TRBJ2-5; 10 bases fit TRBD2. This CDR3 contains 13 residues. The V gene's germline CDR1 is SGHAT and CDR2 FQNNGV. Germline trimming cut 5 bases from V and 5 bases from J; bases unmatched to any gene: 2. Here the CDR3 DNA reads TGTGCCAGCAGCCTTAGCGGGAGGGAGACCCAGTACTTC. This encodes CASSLSGRETQYF.

This clonotype has only a few counts. The rearrangement joins TRBV5-5 to TRBJ1-5, with TRBD1 matching 9 bases. Germline CDR1 SGHKS, CDR2 YYEKEE (reference sequence). The CDR3 is 17 amino acids. With 0 bases clipped from V and 9 bases from J, the junction kept 13 bases outside the gene matches. The chain's CDR3 is CASSLGTMTGGWGPQHF. CDR3 DNA sequence: TGTGCCAGCAGCTTGGGGACGATGACAGGGGGATGGGGGCCCCAGCATTTT.

This clonotype was found a few times. The chain uses TRBV6-6 and TRBJ2-1; D uncertain. The CDR3 is 12 amino acids. The V end lost 6 bases, the J end lost 5 bases, and 8 bases lay between the germline ends. The germline CDR1 and CDR2 sequences are MNHNY and SVGAGI (reference sequence). The CDR3 protein is CASRPQHNEQFF. CDR3 in DNA: TGTGCCAGCAGGCCGCAACACAATGAGCAGTTCTTC.